This entry features one T cell receptor (beta chain) sequence. Its specificity is not known. These data belong to a study of T-cell memory formation after mild COVID-19. Study overall: TCR clusters were mostly donor specific.

Constant-segment primers and 5'RACE yielded cDNA libraries for TCR alpha and TCR beta, each carrying sample barcodes and UMIs. One entry per CDR3 protein, called by TCRdb with MiXCR from the 5' RACE reads. The profile shows about 150,000 distinct CDR3 sequences, around 30% of them singletons. The V segment lost 6 bases and the J segment 1 base; nucleotides outside the gene matches: 5. Germline loops: CDR1 ENHRY, CDR2 SYGVKD. The CDR3 spans 14 residues. Notes on the study in general: The study found balanced CD4/CD8 in clones contracting day 15 to 85 and a CD4+ lean in later expanders. Pre-infection memory showed some responding clones, and this suggested that cross-reactive memory joined.

This chain links TRBV10-3 with TRBJ1-1; TRBD1 matches at 7 bases. The sequence was collected from an adult woman who had mild COVID-19 (a few samples of this study predate the infection). Cell type and time point are not known. Sequencing was done on a sample of PBMCs or a T cell subset sorted from them (not recorded which). DNA of the CDR3: TGTGCCATCAGCCAACAGGGGACGAACACTGAAGCTTTCTTT. Residues: CAISQQGTNTEAFF.